The entry below describes one T cell receptor beta chain. Sample time point: blood 2 weeks post-SBRT. Treatment defined: 15 Gy SBRT to primary tumor, nephrectomy 4 weeks later. The data were taken from a study of radiation and T cells in renal cell carcinoma. The CDR3 totals 15 residues. V lost 0 bases and J lost 6, with 9 bases in between. Germline V gene data show CDR1 as MGHRA and CDR2 as YSYEKL. The assay was immunoSEQ multiplex PCR, and TCRdb's table has in-frame clones only and misses some. The sample has just over 150,000 clones, approximately 86% seen once. This chain connects TRBV4-1 to TRBJ1-6, with unresolved D. The sequencing used blood, collected from a patient whose treatment included radiotherapy and nephrectomy. This receptor was identified in a woman aged 45-60 years with renal cell carcinoma. CDR3 bases: TGCGCCAGCAGCCAAGACATTACGGGTAATTCACCCCTCCACTTT. As protein: CASSQDITGNSPLHF.